The 3 T cell receptor beta chains below come from one sample, sequenced in a study of beta chain features in type 1 diabetes. Study observations and caveats: Shorter TCRB CDR3s, moderately but significantly so, marked every one of the four CD4+ subsets in Type 1 diabetes patients.

Their antigen targets remain unknown. Reverse transcription of all isolated RNA meant that expressed TCRB transcripts were sequenced. Sequenced by immunoSEQ multiplex PCR; TCRdb stores in-frame clones only, minus some. The table lists under 300,000 clones, approximately 10% of them singletons. Source material: naive CD4+ T cells from blood. The receptors here all came from a young man with type 1 diabetes.

This clone appeared a few times. This chain uses TRBV30 with TRBJ2-5; 9 nucleotides line up with TRBD1. Germline V gives CDR1 GTSNPN, CDR2 SVGIG (reference sequence). Trimming removed 2 bases from V and 9 bases from J; junction bases left unmatched: 7. CDR3 length: 13 residues. Here the CDR3 DNA reads TGTGCCTGGAGTTACGGGACAGGGACGGCCCAGTACTTC. Translation: CAWSYGTGTAQYF. Based on the CDR3 plus reference TRBV30 and TRBJ2-5, the full variable domain is SQTIHQWPATLVQPVGSPLSLECTVEGTSNPNLYWYRQAAGRGLQLLFYSVGIGQISSEVPQNLSASRPQDRQFILSSKKLLLSDSGFYLCAWSYGTGTAQYFGPGTRLLVL.

This clone was observed a handful of times. This chain's CDR3 is CSVAGRFVTEAFF. CDR3 in DNA: TGCAGCGTTGCAGGGAGGTTTGTCACTGAAGCTTTCTTT. The J gene is TRBJ1-1, the V gene TRBV29-1; D is possibly TRBD1 (5 bases). The ends were cut back, 4 bases at V and 4 bases at J, with 13 bases in the middle. This CDR3 contains 13 residues. Germline V lookup: CDR1 SQVTM, CDR2 ANQGSEA.

This clone was picked up a small number of times. The chain has TRBV6-5 and TRBJ2-3; D not certain. Trimming shortened V by 6 bases and J by 6 bases, and 10 bases separated the two germline ends. This CDR3 region has 12 residues. The germline gives CDR1 MNHEY, CDR2 SVGAGI. The CDR3 reads CASSRHGDTQYF. The CDR3 DNA reads as TGTGCCAGCAGCCGCCACGGGGATACGCAGTATTTT.